One and the same sample provided the 18 T cell receptor beta chains below, sequenced in a study of T cell responses to AZD1222 COVID-19 vaccine. The protocol was immunoSEQ multiplex PCR, while the TCRdb copy is restricted to in-frame clones and leaves out a portion. The sample shows roughly 200,000 clones, 80% to 95% of them seen only once. This material consisted of peripheral blood, taken 28 days after the second dose of the MenACWY control vaccine. These receptors all stem from an adult who received the MenACWY meningococcal vaccine as a control.

This sequence joins TRBV7-2 and TRBJ1-3, with D uncertain. The V end lost 7 bases, the J end lost 0 bases, and 7 bases lay between the germline ends. This CDR3 is 13 amino acids long. CDR1 is SGHTA and CDR2 is FQGNSA in the germline V gene. For the CDR3, the DNA is TGTGCCAGCACGGGGTACTCTGGAAACACCATATATTTT. It yields the protein CASTGYSGNTIYF.

In its sample, this clone was seen once. V and J are TRBV11-3 and TRBJ2-2; 7 nucleotides align to TRBD1. Germline loops: CDR1 SGHNT, CDR2 YENEEA. With 0 bases clipped from V and 6 bases from J, the junction kept 16 bases outside the gene matches. This CDR3 has 19 amino acids. This CDR3 is CASSLEVRDVGGRAGELFF. CDR3 nucleotide sequence: TGTGCCAGCAGCTTAGAGGTCCGGGACGTAGGGGGCAGGGCCGGGGAGCTGTTTTTT.

The chain links TRBV28 to TRBJ2-7; D uncertain. Trimming cost V 10 bases and J 7 bases, with 8 bases left between them. This CDR3 has 9 amino acids. Germline CDR1 is MDHEN and CDR2 is SYDVKM. This CDR3 is CATSAEQYF. The CDR3 DNA sequence: TGTGCCACTTCCGCAGAGCAGTACTTC.

The genes are TRBV21-1 and TRBJ2-7; the table gives TRBD1 as D, unverified against the DNA. TRBV21-1 is tagged as a pseudogene. There are 14 residues in the CDR3. The CDR3 reads CASSAGGRTYEQYF. CDR3 nucleotide sequence: TGTGCCAGCAGCGCAGGGGGCCGAACCTACGAGCAGTACTTC.

J is TRBJ2-2 and V is TRBV9; perhaps D is TRBD1 or TRBD2 (7 bases each). Germline V gene sequence: CDR1 SGDLS, CDR2 YYNGEE. The CDR3 consists of 19 residues. V shed 3 bases and J shed 2 bases, with 23 bases lying between them. CDR3 amino acids: CASSAGGGPNPINTGELFF. In DNA, the CDR3 is TGTGCCAGCAGCGCAGGGGGGGGCCCCAACCCGATAAACACCGGGGAGCTGTTTTTT.

This chain connects TRBV7-9 to TRBJ1-6; 7 bases map to TRBD1. The length of the CDR3 is 13 residues. V lost 5 bases to trimming and J lost 10 bases; unmatched junction nucleotides: 5. Per the germline V gene, CDR1 is SEHNR and CDR2 is FQNEAQ (reference sequence). CDR3 in amino acids: CASSRTGESPLHF. The DNA of the CDR3 is TGTGCCAGCAGCAGAACAGGGGAGTCACCCCTCCACTTT. Supplemented by reference TRBV7-9 and TRBJ1-6, the full variable domain reads DTGVSQNPRHKITKRGQNVTFRCDPISEHNRLYWYRQTLGQGPEFLTYFQNEAQLEKSRLLSDRFSAERPKGSFSTLEIQRTEQGDSAMYLCASSRTGESPLHFGNGTRLTVT.

The chain uses TRBV7-2 and TRBJ1-6; D might be TRBD1 (5 bases). The germline V gene has CDR1 SGHTA and CDR2 FQGNSA. V was trimmed by 0 bases and J by 5 bases, leaving 11 bases between them. The CDR3 has 16 amino acids. The CDR3 loop reads CASSLAGPTNNSPLHF. CDR3 DNA: TGTGCCAGCAGCTTAGCGGGGCCCACAAATAATTCACCCCTCCACTTT.

This clone was observed once. The rearrangement links TRBV2 to TRBJ1-4, with D tentatively TRBD1 (6 bases). This CDR3 has 14 residues. V shed 9 bases and J shed 5 bases, with 16 bases lying between them. Germline assignment: CDR1 SNHLY and CDR2 FYNNEI. The CDR3 sequence is CASKLTGVNEKLFF. The CDR3 DNA reads as TGTGCCAGTAAACTGACAGGAGTCAATGAAAAACTGTTTTTT.

This clone was counted only a few times. V usage is TRBV6-1 and J usage is TRBJ1-1, with D hard to call. The CDR3 loop spans 12 amino acids. V gave up 1 base and J gave up 10 bases, with 10 bases separating them. CDR1 is MNHNS and CDR2 is SASEGT in the germline V gene. CDR3 residues: CASSEGVTTAFF. The CDR3 coding sequence is TGTGCCAGCAGTGAAGGGGTAACAACAGCTTTCTTT.

The V and J genes are TRBV3-1 (or the pseudogene TRBV3-2) and TRBJ1-2, with D maybe TRBD1 (5 bases). Germline CDR1 LGHDT, CDR2 YNNKEL (reference sequence). The V end lost 2 bases, the J end lost 8 bases, and 9 bases lay between the germline ends. CDR3 length equals 12 residues. The CDR3 DNA reads TGTGCCAGCAGCCAACTGACAGTCGGCTACACCTTC. It translates to CASSQLTVGYTF.

The chain employs TRBV5-1 and TRBJ2-1, with TRBD2 matching over 8 bases. Germline lookup yields CDR1 SGHRS and CDR2 YFSETQ. The CDR3 consists of 15 residues. The V and J ends lost 5 bases and 2 bases, in that order; junction bases with no gene match: 6. In DNA, the CDR3 is TGCGCCAGCAGTCCGAGACTAGCGACCTACAATGAGCAGTTCTTC. Amino acids: CASSPRLATYNEQFF.

The chain uses TRBV3-1 (or the pseudogene TRBV3-2) and TRBJ1-4; no firm D call. CDR3 length: 12 amino acids. V was cut by 1 base and J by 17 bases, with 14 bases left in between. Germline loops: CDR1 LGHDT, CDR2 YNNKEL (reference sequence). CDR3 sequence reads: CASSQGSVRVFF. The CDR3 coding sequence is TGTGCCAGCAGCCAAGGGTCGGTTAGGGTTTTTTTT.

The rearrangement links TRBV5-1 to TRBJ1-1; possibly TRBD1 for D (6 bases). V lost 5 bases, J lost 5 bases, and 13 bases lay in between. Germline CDR1 reads SGHRS; CDR2 reads YFSETQ. CDR3 length equals 13 residues. The CDR3 loop reads CASRLTGRTEAFF. The DNA of the CDR3 is TGCGCCAGCAGGTTAACAGGGAGGACTGAAGCTTTCTTT.

The rearrangement joins TRBV6-6 to TRBJ2-7; a weak D match, TRBD2 (6 bases). The CDR3 length is 13 residues. Germline V gene lookup returns CDR1 MNHNY and CDR2 SVGAGI (reference sequence). Trimming left V 5 bases short and J 3 bases short, with 11 bases between. The CDR3 coding sequence is TGTGCCAGCAGTCTCCGACTAGACTACGAGCAGTACTTC. It translates to CASSLRLDYEQYF.

The rearrangement links TRBV4-2 to TRBJ1-2; no firm D call. V dropped 3 bases and J dropped 6 bases, with 5 bases sitting between them. The length of the CDR3 is 11 residues. CDR1 LGHNA and CDR2 YNFKEQ come from the germline V gene. In nucleotides, the CDR3 is TGTGCCAGCAGCCAGAAAGATGGCTACACCTTC. This sequence encodes CASSQKDGYTF.

V and J are TRBV19 and TRBJ1-6; D may be TRBD1 (5 bases). There are 15 residues in the CDR3. Trimming shortened V by 5 bases and J by 1 base, and 9 bases separated the two germline ends. Germline CDR1 reads LNHDA; CDR2 reads SQIVND (reference sequence). The CDR3 DNA reads as TGTGCCAGTAGTTTCCAGGGTTCCTATAATTCACCCCTCCACTTT. Protein sequence: CASSFQGSYNSPLHF.

The CDR3 nucleotides are TGTGCCAGCAGTTACGAGGGTCGTACGGTCCACTATGGCTACACCTTC. Residues: CASSYEGRTVHYGYTF. The chain carries TRBV6-5 and TRBJ1-2; no definite D call. This CDR3 comprises 16 residues. The germline V gene encodes CDR1 MNHEY and CDR2 SVGAGI. Trimming cost V 2 bases and J 3 bases, with 16 bases left between them.

The chain recombines TRBV18 with TRBJ1-6; D is possibly TRBD1 (6 bases). Trimming removed 4 bases at V and 0 bases at J, with 22 bases between. The CDR3 consists of 20 residues. Germline lookup yields CDR1 KGHSH and CDR2 LQKENI. CDR3 sequence reads: CASSLRTQGGISSYNSPLHF. CDR3 DNA sequence: TGTGCCAGCTCACTCAGAACACAGGGTGGAATTAGCTCCTATAATTCACCCCTCCACTTT.